The 27 T cell receptor beta chains listed next were all sequenced from one sample in a study of T cell repertoires in cytomegalovirus infection. TCRdb re-called the reads with MiXCR, one entry per CDR3 protein. This sample has around 120,000 distinct CDR3 sequences, with 7% to 10% found just once. The sample consisted of PBMCs. The receptors originated from a human donor in good health (CMV status not recorded). Some clones in this sample may be carry-over from other donors' samples.

This clonotype occurred many times. This chain connects TRBV2 to TRBJ1-3; no definite D call. CDR1 SNHLY and CDR2 FYNNEI come from the germline V gene. CDR3 length: 13 amino acids. Trimming cost V 3 bases and J 6 bases, with 9 bases left between them. In DNA form, the CDR3 reads TGTGCCAGCAGTGAGAGAGAGGAAAACACCATATATTTT. This sequence encodes CASSEREENTIYF.

Many counts were recorded for this clonotype. The CDR3 spells CASSFRKGQQKTEAFF. CDR3 sequence (DNA): TGTGCCAGCAGCTTCAGAAAGGGACAGCAGAAGACTGAAGCTTTCTTT. This sequence joins TRBV7-2 and TRBJ1-1; TRBD1 matches at 7 bases. This CDR3 spans 16 amino acids. Germline CDR1 reads SGHTA; CDR2 reads FQGNSA. J lost 5 bases, V lost 3 bases, and 12 bases had no gene match.

The V call is TRBV4-2, the J call TRBJ2-7, with TRBD2 matching 9 bases. Trimming took 1 base from V and 3 from J; bases not matched to a gene: 10. Germline V lookup: CDR1 LGHNA, CDR2 YNFKEQ. The CDR3 extends over 17 amino acids. The CDR3, as DNA: TGTGCCAGCAGCCAAGTTGGGACTAGCCTAACAGGCTACGAGCAGTACTTC. It is translated as CASSQVGTSLTGYEQYF.

The rearrangement links TRBV27 to TRBJ2-7; D remains ambiguous. Germline V gene data show CDR1 as MNHEY and CDR2 as SMNVEV (reference sequence). The CDR3 covers 13 residues. V was shortened by 3 bases and J by 2 bases, with 8 bases between the two germline ends. The CDR3 coding sequence is TGTGCCAGCAGTTTGGGCACCGCCTACGAGCAGTACTTC. This encodes CASSLGTAYEQYF.

In this sample, this clonotype turned up a few times. V and J are TRBV5-4 and TRBJ2-7; TRBD2 agrees at 9 bases. The germline gives CDR1 SGHNT, CDR2 YYREEE (reference sequence). The V gene end was trimmed by 4 bases and the J gene end by 5 bases; junction bases not matched to a gene: 10. The CDR3 has 15 residues. This CDR3 is CASSSGTRGGNEQYF. The DNA for the CDR3 is TGTGCCAGCAGCAGCGGGACGCGGGGGGGAAACGAGCAGTACTTC.

The genes are TRBV5-6 and TRBJ1-1; D is undetermined. Germline CDR1 and CDR2: SGHDT and YYEEEE. This CDR3 is built from 12 residues. Trimming removed 4 bases at V and 3 bases at J, with 7 bases between. This CDR3 is CASSQIYTEAFF. CDR3 nucleotides: TGTGCCAGCAGCCAAATATACACTGAAGCTTTCTTT.

This clonotype was seen at least ten times. The chain uses TRBV19 and TRBJ2-2; D ambiguous. Trimming cost V 7 bases and J 0 bases, with 12 bases left between them. CDR3 length equals 15 residues. Germline V gene lookup returns CDR1 LNHDA and CDR2 SQIVND (reference sequence). CDR3 sequence reads: CASTSAPANTGELFF. The CDR3 DNA reads as TGTGCCAGTACATCCGCGCCCGCGAACACCGGGGAGCTGTTTTTT.

The sample holds many counts of this clonotype. V gene TRBV2 combines with J gene TRBJ1-4, with a tentative D call TRBD1 (5 bases). This CDR3 is built from 15 residues. CDR1 SNHLY and CDR2 FYNNEI come from the germline V gene. Trimming left V 1 base short and J 4 bases short, with 10 bases between. This chain's CDR3 is CASSEGGYSNEKLFF. In DNA form, the CDR3 reads TGTGCCAGCAGTGAAGGGGGGTACAGTAATGAAAAACTGTTTTTT.

At least ten counts were recorded for this clonotype. The gene calls are TRBV7-6 and TRBJ1-4, with D perhaps TRBD1 (5 bases). Germline lookup yields CDR1 SGHVS and CDR2 FNYEAQ. V lost 0 bases and J lost 8, with 10 bases in between. The CDR3 covers 14 residues. The CDR3 spells CASSLAPRAEKLFF. The CDR3 bases are TGTGCCAGCAGCTTAGCCCCCAGGGCGGAAAAACTGTTTTTT.

This clonotype came up a few times. The V call is TRBV6-4, the J call TRBJ1-2; D may be TRBD1 (6 bases). Trimming removed 2 bases from V and 6 bases from J, with 13 bases in between. Germline lookup yields CDR1 MRHNA and CDR2 SNTAGT. There are 14 residues in the CDR3. Written as DNA, the CDR3 is TGTGCCAGCAGTGACGGACAGAACATCGATGGCTACACCTTC. Residues: CASSDGQNIDGYTF.

At least ten counts were recorded for this clonotype. The chain joins TRBV7-9 to TRBJ2-7; D unresolved. The CDR3 loop spans 15 amino acids. CDR1 and CDR2 (germline): SEHNR, FQNEAQ (reference sequence). V was trimmed by 1 base and J by 1 base, leaving 11 bases between them. The CDR3 nucleotides read TGTGCCAGCAGCTTAGTTCCACACTCTTCCTACGAGCAGTACTTC. Translating gives CASSLVPHSSYEQYF. Using reference TRBV7-9 and TRBJ2-7 for the parts outside the CDR3, the full variable domain is DTGVSQNPRHKITKRGQNVTFRCDPISEHNRLYWYRQTLGQGPEFLTYFQNEAQLEKSRLLSDRFSAERPKGSFSTLEIQRTEQGDSAMYLCASSLVPHSSYEQYFGPGTRLTVT.

This clonotype was counted at least ten times. The chain has TRBV7-8 and TRBJ2-1; D is undetermined. The germline V gene encodes CDR1 SGHVS and CDR2 FQNEAQ. CDR3 length equals 14 residues. V shed 2 bases and J shed 2 bases, with 7 bases lying between them. CDR3 nucleotide sequence: TGTGCCAGCAGCTTATGGGCAACCTACAATGAGCAGTTCTTC. Its translation: CASSLWATYNEQFF.

This clonotype was recorded a few times. The V call is TRBV29-1, the J call TRBJ2-7; D is unresolved. This CDR3 region has 10 residues. The germline gives CDR1 SQVTM, CDR2 ANQGSEA. Trimming removed 4 bases at V and 5 bases at J, with 6 bases between. The CDR3 DNA reads as TGCAGCGTTGTGAGAGACGAGCAGTACTTC. Protein product: CSVVRDEQYF.

CDR3 protein: CSARGGLAGNEQYF. CDR3 nucleotides: TGCAGTGCTAGGGGAGGACTAGCGGGGAACGAGCAGTACTTC. This chain links TRBV20-1 with TRBJ2-7; 12 positions match TRBD2. Germline CDR1 DFQATT, CDR2 SNEGSKA (reference sequence). V shed 3 bases, J shed 5 bases, and the junction held 5 bases outside the gene matches. The CDR3 runs 14 residues.

This rearrangement joins TRBV28 to TRBJ1-1; D not certain. The CDR3 runs 13 residues. Germline V gene lookup returns CDR1 MDHEN and CDR2 SYDVKM. The V and J ends lost 2 bases and 7 bases respectively, with 11 bases between them. In DNA, the CDR3 is TGTGCCAGCAGTTTACAAGGAAGGGATGAAGCTTTCTTT. It codes for CASSLQGRDEAFF.

This clonotype has just a few counts. This CDR3 is CATSRDSGPGQPQHF. The CDR3 DNA is TGTGCCACCAGCAGAGATAGCGGGCCGGGTCAGCCCCAGCATTTT. This chain joins TRBV15 and TRBJ1-5; D gene ambiguous. CDR1 LNHNV and CDR2 YYDKDF come from the germline V gene (reference sequence). Trimming cost V 0 bases and J 6 bases, with 12 bases left between them. CDR3 length: 15 amino acids.

The sample holds many counts of this clonotype. This rearrangement joins TRBV7-6 to TRBJ2-1, with TRBD2 identical over 8 bases. Germline V lookup: CDR1 SGHVS, CDR2 FNYEAQ. CDR3 length equals 15 residues. V dropped 1 base and J dropped 8; count of bases not matched to a gene: 7. CDR3 amino acids: CASSLGSGGPDEQFF. DNA for the CDR3: TGTGCCAGCAGCTTAGGGTCGGGGGGGCCGGATGAGCAGTTCTTC. Filled out from reference TRBV7-6 and TRBJ2-1, the complete variable domain reads GAGVSQSPRYKVTKRGQDVALRCDPISGHVSLYWYRQALGQGPEFLTYFNYEAQQDKSGLPNDRFSAERPEGSISTLTIQRTEQRDSAMYRCASSLGSGGPDEQFFGPGTRLTVL.

The rearrangement joins TRBV29-1 to TRBJ1-5; 9 bases are a match to TRBD1. V lost 6 bases, J lost 6 bases, and 18 bases stayed unmatched. Germline V lookup: CDR1 SQVTM, CDR2 ANQGSEA. The CDR3 has 17 residues. CDR3 loop: CSVEPDRGVTKRQPQHF. CDR3 DNA: TGCAGCGTAGAGCCGGACAGGGGAGTAACAAAGCGTCAGCCCCAGCATTTT.

This clonotype occurred many times. V is TRBV2 and J is TRBJ2-3; D perhaps matches TRBD1 (6 bases). The germline V gene has CDR1 SNHLY and CDR2 FYNNEI. Trimming removed 6 bases at V and 3 bases at J, with 13 bases between. The CDR3 consists of 14 residues. Written as DNA, the CDR3 is TGTGCCAGCAGGGGGACAACCTCTACAGATACGCAGTATTTT. As protein: CASRGTTSTDTQYF. Using reference TRBV2 and TRBJ2-3 for the parts outside the CDR3, the full variable domain is EPEVTQTPSHQVTQMGQEVILRCVPISNHLYFYWYRQILGQKVEFLVSFYNNEISEKSEIFDDQFSVERPDGSNFTLKIRSTKLEDSAMYFCASRGTTSTDTQYFGPGTRLTVL.

This clonotype was recorded many times. In nucleotides, the CDR3 is TGTGCCAGCAGTTACACCGGGACAGGGGGCATCTATGGCTACACCTTC. Its protein product is CASSYTGTGGIYGYTF. The chain combines TRBV6-2 or TRBV6-3 with TRBJ1-2, with 12 bases lining up with TRBD1. The CDR3 consists of 16 residues. CDR1 and CDR2 (germline): MNHEY, SVGEGT. V was clipped by 2 bases and J by 4 bases; unmatched bases: 5.

This clonotype was observed many times. The V call is TRBV7-9, the J call TRBJ2-1; no definite D call. Germline V CDR1 and CDR2: SEHNR, FQNEAQ (reference sequence). The CDR3 loop spans 14 amino acids. Trimming took 6 bases from V and 6 from J, leaving 15 bases between them. For the CDR3, the DNA is TGTGCCAGCAGATCTGACTCCGCCACCAATGAGCAGTTCTTC. Encoded protein: CASRSDSATNEQFF.

A few counts support this clonotype. The V gene is TRBV20-1, the J gene TRBJ1-2, with a tentative D call TRBD1 (5 bases). Germline CDR1 DFQATT, CDR2 SNEGSKA (reference sequence). The CDR3 extends over 11 amino acids. Trimming stripped 7 bases from V and 8 bases from J, with 14 bases between. In DNA, the CDR3 is TGCAGTGTCAGGGTCCCAGGAGGCTACACCTTC. Translation: CSVRVPGGYTF.

This clonotype has a count of ten or more. The chain carries TRBV7-2 and TRBJ1-2; the match to TRBD1 covers 9 bases. V shed 4 bases and J 3 bases; nucleotides not matched to a gene: 12. The CDR3 has 17 amino acids. Per the germline V gene, CDR1 is SGHTA and CDR2 is FQGNSA. The CDR3 coding sequence is TGTGCCAGCAGCTCGGGGGGGGGGACAGGGCAGGACTATGGCTACACCTTC. Translation gives CASSSGGGTGQDYGYTF.

The V gene is TRBV7-6, the J gene TRBJ2-6; no definite D call. V lost 1 base to trimming and J lost 4 bases, with 8 bases between them. This CDR3 region has 15 residues. Germline-derived CDR1 and CDR2 are SGHVS and FNYEAQ. The CDR3 coding sequence is TGTGCCAGCAGCTTAGGTCATACCGGGGCCAACGTCCTGACTTTC. This codes for CASSLGHTGANVLTF.

This clonotype was detected only once. V usage is TRBV10-3 and J usage is TRBJ2-1, with a weak D call TRBD2 (5 bases). Germline CDR1 is ENHRY and CDR2 is SYGVKD. V was pared by 6 bases and J by 8 bases, with 8 bases between. The CDR3 totals 11 residues. The CDR3 loop is CAIRDLDEQFF. The CDR3 region has the DNA TGTGCCATCAGGGACTTAGATGAGCAGTTCTTC.

This clonotype showed up many times. The chain combines TRBV7-2 with TRBJ1-1, with D unclear. This CDR3 spans 13 amino acids. From germline, CDR1 is SGHTA and CDR2 FQGNSA. V lost 5 bases, J lost 1 base, and 8 bases lay in between. CDR3 bases: TGTGCCAGCAGCCAAACCCCGAACACTGAAGCTTTCTTT. Encoded protein: CASSQTPNTEAFF.

This clonotype was counted many times. J is TRBJ2-3 and V is TRBV29-1, with D perhaps TRBD1 (5 bases). CDR1 is SQVTM and CDR2 is ANQGSEA in the germline V gene. V shed 2 bases and J shed 3 bases, with 6 bases lying between them. CDR3 length: 12 residues. The CDR3 DNA is TGCAGCGTTGAACAGGGTACAGATACGCAGTATTTT. Its translation is CSVEQGTDTQYF.